Included here is one TCR beta chain sequence, with context. The data are from a study of monozygotic twins with inflammatory bowel disease. Germline loops: CDR1 MNHNY, CDR2 SVGAGI (reference sequence). The CDR3 consists of 14 residues. TCRdb re-called the 5' RACE reads and shows each CDR3 protein once, DNA omitted. The specimen's table records about 160,000 distinct CDR3 sequences. Source material: blood. The sequence was obtained from a human donor with ulcerative colitis or Crohn's disease, or a healthy co-twin of an affected twin (not recorded which). The chain links TRBV6-6 to TRBJ2-3; lacking DNA, the TRBD1 call made by TCRdb goes unchecked. The CDR3 reads CASSYDSGDDTQYF.